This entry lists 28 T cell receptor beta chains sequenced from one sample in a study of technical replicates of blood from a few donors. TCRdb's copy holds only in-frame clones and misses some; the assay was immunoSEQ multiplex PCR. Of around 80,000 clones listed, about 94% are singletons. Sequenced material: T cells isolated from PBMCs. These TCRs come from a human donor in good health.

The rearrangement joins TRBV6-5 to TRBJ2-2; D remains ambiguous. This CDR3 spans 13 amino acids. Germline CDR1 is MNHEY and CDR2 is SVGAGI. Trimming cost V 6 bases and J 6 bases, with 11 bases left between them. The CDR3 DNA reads TGTGCCAGCAGCTATCAAATAGCCGGGGAGCTGTTTTTT. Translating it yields CASSYQIAGELFF.

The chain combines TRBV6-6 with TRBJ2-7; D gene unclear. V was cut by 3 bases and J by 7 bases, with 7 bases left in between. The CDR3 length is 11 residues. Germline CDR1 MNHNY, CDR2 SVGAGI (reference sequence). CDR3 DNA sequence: TGTGCCAGCAGTTATCTCGAGGAGCAGTACTTC. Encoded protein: CASSYLEEQYF.

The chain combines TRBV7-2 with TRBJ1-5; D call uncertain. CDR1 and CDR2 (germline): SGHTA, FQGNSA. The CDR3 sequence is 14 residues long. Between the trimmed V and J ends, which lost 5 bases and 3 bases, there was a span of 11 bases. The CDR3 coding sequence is TGTGCCAGCAGCCCGGCGGCCGACAATCAGCCCCAGCATTTT. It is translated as CASSPAADNQPQHF.

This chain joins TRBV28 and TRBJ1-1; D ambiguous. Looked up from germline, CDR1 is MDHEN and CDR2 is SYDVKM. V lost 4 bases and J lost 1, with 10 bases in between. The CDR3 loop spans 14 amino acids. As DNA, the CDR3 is TGTGCCAGCAGTTCTGAGGGCGCGAACACTGAAGCTTTCTTT. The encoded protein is CASSSEGANTEAFF.

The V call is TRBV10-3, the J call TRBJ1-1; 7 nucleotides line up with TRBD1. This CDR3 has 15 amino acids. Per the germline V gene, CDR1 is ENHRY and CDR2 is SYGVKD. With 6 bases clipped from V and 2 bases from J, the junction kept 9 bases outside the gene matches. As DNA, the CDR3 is TGTGCCATCAGGCCGGGACAGTCGTCCAACACTGAAGCTTTCTTT. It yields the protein CAIRPGQSSNTEAFF.

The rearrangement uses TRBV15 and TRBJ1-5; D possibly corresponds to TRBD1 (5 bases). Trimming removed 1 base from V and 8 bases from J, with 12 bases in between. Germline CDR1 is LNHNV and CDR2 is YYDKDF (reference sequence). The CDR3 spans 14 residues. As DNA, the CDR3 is TGTGCCACCAGCAGAGCCGCAGGGAAGGAGCCCCAGCATTTT. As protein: CATSRAAGKEPQHF.

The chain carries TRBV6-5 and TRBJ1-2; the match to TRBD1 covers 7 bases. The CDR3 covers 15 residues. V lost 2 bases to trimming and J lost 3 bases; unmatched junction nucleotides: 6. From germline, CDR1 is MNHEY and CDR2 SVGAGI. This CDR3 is CASSYGGGGYYGYTF. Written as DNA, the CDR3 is TGTGCCAGCAGTTACGGAGGGGGCGGGTACTATGGCTACACCTTC.

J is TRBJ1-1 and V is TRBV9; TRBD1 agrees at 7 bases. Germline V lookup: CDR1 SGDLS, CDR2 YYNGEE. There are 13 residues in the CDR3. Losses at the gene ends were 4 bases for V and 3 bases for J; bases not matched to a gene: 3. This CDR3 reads CASSFGTDTEAFF. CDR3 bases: TGTGCCAGCAGCTTTGGGACAGACACTGAAGCTTTCTTT.

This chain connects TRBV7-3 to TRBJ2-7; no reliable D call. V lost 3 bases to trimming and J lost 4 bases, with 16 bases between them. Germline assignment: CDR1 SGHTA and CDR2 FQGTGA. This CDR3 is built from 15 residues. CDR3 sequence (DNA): TGTGCCAGCAGCTTTTCCGACTCGGGTCATTACGAGCAGTACTTC. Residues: CASSFSDSGHYEQYF.

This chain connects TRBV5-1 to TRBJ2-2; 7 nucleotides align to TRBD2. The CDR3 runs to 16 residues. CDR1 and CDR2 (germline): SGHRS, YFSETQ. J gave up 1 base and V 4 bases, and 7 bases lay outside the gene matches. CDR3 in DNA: TGCGCCAGCAGCCTTAGACTAGCAGAGAACACCGGGGAGCTGTTTTTT. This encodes CASSLRLAENTGELFF. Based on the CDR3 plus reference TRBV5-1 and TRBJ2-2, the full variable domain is KAGVTQTPRYLIKTRGQQVTLSCSPISGHRSVSWYQQTPGQGLQFLFEYFSETQRNKGNFPGRFSGRQFSNSRSEMNVSTLELGDSALYLCASSLRLAENTGELFFGEGSRLTVL.

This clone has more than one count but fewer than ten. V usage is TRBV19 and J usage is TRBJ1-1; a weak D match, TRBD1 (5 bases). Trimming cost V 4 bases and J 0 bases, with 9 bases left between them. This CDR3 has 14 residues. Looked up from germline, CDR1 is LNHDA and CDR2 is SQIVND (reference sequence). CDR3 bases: TGTGCCAGTAGTACCCTGACAGTGAACACTGAAGCTTTCTTT. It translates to CASSTLTVNTEAFF.

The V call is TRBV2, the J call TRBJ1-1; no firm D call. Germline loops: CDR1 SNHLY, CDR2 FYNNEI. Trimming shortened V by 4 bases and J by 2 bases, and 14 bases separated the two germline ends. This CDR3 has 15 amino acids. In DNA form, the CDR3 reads TGTGCCAGCAGTGTTTGGGGAGGGAGAAACACTGAAGCTTTCTTT. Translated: CASSVWGGRNTEAFF. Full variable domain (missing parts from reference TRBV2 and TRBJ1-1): EPEVTQTPSHQVTQMGQEVILRCVPISNHLYFYWYRQILGQKVEFLVSFYNNEISEKSEIFDDQFSVERPDGSNFTLKIRSTKLEDSAMYFCASSVWGGRNTEAFFGQGTRLTVV.

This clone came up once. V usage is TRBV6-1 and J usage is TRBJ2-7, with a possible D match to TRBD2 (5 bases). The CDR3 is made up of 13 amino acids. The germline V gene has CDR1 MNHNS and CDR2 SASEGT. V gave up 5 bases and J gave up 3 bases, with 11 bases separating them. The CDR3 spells CASSPGFRYEQYF. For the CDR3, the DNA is TGTGCCAGCAGTCCGGGATTTCGCTACGAGCAGTACTTC.

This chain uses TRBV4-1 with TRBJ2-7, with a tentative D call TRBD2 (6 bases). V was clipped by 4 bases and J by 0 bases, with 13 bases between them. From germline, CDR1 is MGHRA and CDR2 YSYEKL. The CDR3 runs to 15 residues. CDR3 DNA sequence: TGCGCCAGCAGCCCTCGGGACGGGAGCTCCTACGAGCAGTACTTC. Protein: CASSPRDGSSYEQYF.

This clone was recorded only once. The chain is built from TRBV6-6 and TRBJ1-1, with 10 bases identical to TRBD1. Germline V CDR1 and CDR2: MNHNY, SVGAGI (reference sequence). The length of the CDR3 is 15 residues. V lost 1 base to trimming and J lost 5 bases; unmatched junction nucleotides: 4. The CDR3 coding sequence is TGTGCCAGCAGTTACTTAGGGACAGGGGAAACTGAAGCTTTCTTT. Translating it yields CASSYLGTGETEAFF.

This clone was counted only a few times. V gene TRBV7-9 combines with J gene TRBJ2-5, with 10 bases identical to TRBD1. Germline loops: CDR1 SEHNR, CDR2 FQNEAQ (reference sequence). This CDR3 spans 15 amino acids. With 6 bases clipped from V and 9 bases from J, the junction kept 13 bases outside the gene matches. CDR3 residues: CASRMRGQGEGPQYF. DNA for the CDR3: TGTGCCAGCAGAATGCGAGGACAGGGGGAAGGCCCCCAGTACTTC.

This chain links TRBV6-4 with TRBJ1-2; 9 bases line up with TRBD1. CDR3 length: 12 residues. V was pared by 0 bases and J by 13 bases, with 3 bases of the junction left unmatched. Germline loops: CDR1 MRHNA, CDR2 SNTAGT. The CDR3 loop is CASSDSGTGITF. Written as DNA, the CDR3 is TGTGCCAGCAGTGACTCTGGGACAGGGATCACCTTC.

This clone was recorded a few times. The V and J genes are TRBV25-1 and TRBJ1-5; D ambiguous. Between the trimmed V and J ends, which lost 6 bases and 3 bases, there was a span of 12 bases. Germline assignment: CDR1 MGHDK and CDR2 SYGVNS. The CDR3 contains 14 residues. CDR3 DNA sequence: TGTGCCAGCAGCACGTCAGGATTCAATCAGCCCCAGCATTTT. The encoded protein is CASSTSGFNQPQHF.

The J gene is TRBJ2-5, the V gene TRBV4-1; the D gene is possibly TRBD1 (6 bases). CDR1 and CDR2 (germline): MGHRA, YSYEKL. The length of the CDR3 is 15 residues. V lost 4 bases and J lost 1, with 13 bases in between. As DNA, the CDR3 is TGCGCCAGCAGCCTACAGACAGGCGGCCAAGAGACCCAGTACTTC. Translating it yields CASSLQTGGQETQYF.

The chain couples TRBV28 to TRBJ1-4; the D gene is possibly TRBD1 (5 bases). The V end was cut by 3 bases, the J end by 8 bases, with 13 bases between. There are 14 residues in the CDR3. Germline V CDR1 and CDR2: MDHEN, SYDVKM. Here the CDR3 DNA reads TGTGCCAGCAGTTTGACCAGGGTGCGGGAAAAACTGTTTTTT. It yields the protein CASSLTRVREKLFF.

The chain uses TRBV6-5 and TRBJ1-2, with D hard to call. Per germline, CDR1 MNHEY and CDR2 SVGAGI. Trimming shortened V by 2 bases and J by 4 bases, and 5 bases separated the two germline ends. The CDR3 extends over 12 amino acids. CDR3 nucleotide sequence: TGTGCCAGCAGTTACAACGGCTATGGCTACACCTTC. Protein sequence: CASSYNGYGYTF.

For the CDR3, the DNA is TGTGCCAGCAGCTCCAGGGTAGTCTCTGGAAACACCATATATTTT. Protein product: CASSSRVVSGNTIYF. This chain links TRBV7-8 with TRBJ1-3; possible D gene TRBD1, 5 bases. The V and J ends lost 4 bases and 0 bases respectively, with 10 bases between them. CDR1 and CDR2 (germline): SGHVS, FQNEAQ. The CDR3 is 15 residues long.

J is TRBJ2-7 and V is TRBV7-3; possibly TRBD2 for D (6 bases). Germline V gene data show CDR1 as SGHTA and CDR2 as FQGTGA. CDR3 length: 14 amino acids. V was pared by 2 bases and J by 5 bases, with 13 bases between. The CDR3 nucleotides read TGTGCCAGCAGCTTATTGGGGGGAAGCAACGAGCAGTACTTC. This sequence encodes CASSLLGGSNEQYF.

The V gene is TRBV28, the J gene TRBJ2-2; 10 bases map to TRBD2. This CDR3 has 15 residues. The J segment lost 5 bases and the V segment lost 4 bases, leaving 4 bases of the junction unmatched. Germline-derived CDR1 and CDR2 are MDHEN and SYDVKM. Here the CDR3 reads CASSSWTSGTGELFF. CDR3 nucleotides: TGTGCCAGCAGTTCCTGGACTAGCGGAACCGGGGAGCTGTTTTTT. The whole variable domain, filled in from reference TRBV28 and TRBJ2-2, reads DVKVTQSSRYLVKRTGEKVFLECVQDMDHENMFWYRQDPGLGLRLIYFSYDVKMKEKGDIPEGYSVSREKKERFSLILESASTNQTSMYLCASSSWTSGTGELFFGEGSRLTVL.

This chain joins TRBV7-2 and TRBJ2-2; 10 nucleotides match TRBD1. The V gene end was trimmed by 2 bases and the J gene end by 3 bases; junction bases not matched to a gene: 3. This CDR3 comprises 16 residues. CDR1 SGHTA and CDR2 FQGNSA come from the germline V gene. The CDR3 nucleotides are TGTGCCAGCAGCTTACGGGGACAGGGGTACACCGGGGAGCTGTTTTTT. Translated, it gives CASSLRGQGYTGELFF.

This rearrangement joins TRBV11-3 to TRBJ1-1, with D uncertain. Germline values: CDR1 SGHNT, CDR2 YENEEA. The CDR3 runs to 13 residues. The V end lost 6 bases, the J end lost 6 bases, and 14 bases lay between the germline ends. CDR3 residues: CASSIFPGPEAFF. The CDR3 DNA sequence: TGTGCCAGCAGTATATTCCCGGGTCCTGAAGCTTTCTTT.

CDR3 protein: CATGGHGYTF. DNA for the CDR3: TGTGCCACAGGGGGCCACGGCTACACCTTC. The genes are TRBV19 and TRBJ1-2; TRBD1 matches at 8 bases. Germline V gives CDR1 LNHDA, CDR2 SQIVND (reference sequence). With 10 bases clipped from V and 8 bases from J, the junction kept 3 bases outside the gene matches. The CDR3 runs 10 residues.

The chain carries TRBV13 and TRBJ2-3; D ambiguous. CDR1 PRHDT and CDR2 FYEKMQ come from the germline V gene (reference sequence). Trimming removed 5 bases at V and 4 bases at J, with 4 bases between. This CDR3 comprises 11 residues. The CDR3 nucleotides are TGTGCCAGCAGCCCCTCAGATACGCAGTATTTT. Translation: CASSPSDTQYF.